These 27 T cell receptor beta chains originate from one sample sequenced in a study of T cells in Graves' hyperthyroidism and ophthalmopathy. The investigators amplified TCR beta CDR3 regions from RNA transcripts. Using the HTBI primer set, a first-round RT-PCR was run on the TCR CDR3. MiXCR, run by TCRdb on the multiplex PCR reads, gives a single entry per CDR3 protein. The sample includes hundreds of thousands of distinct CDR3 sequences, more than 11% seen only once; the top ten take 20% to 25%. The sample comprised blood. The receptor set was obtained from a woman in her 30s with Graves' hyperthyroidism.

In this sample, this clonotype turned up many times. In nucleotides, the CDR3 is TGCAGTGCTTTAGAGCGGGAGGGCCGCAATGAGCAGTTCTTC. This codes for CSALEREGRNEQFF. The chain couples TRBV20-1 to TRBJ2-1; the match to TRBD2 covers 10 bases. The CDR3 has 14 amino acids. After removal of 5 bases from V and 6 bases from J, the junction contained 7 bases not matched to a gene. The germline V gene encodes CDR1 DFQATT and CDR2 SNEGSKA (reference sequence).

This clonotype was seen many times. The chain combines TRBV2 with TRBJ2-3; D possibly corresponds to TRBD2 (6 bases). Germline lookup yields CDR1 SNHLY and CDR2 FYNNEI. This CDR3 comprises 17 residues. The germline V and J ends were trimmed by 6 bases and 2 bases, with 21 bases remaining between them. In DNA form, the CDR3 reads TGTGCCAGCAGGGAGGGGACCGAATCTCTGCTCACAGATACGCAGTATTTT. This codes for CASREGTESLLTDTQYF.

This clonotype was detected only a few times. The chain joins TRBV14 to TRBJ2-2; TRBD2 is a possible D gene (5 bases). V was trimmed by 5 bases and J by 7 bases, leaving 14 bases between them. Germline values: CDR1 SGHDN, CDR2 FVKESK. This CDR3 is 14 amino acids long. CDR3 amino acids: CASSTHLEGGELFF. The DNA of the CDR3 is TGTGCCAGCAGCACGCATCTTGAGGGCGGGGAGCTGTTTTTT. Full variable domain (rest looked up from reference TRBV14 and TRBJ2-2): EAGVTQFPSHSVIEKGQTVTLRCDPISGHDNLYWYRRVMGKEIKFLLHFVKESKQDESGMPNNRFLAERTGGTYSTLKVQPAELEDSGVYFCASSTHLEGGELFFGEGSRLTVL.

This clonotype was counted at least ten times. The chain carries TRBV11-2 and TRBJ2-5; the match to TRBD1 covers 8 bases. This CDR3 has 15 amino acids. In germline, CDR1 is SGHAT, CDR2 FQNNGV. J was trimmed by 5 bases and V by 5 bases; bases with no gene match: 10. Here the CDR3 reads CASSPPPTGVETQYF. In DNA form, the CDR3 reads TGTGCCAGCAGCCCCCCCCCGACAGGGGTCGAGACCCAGTACTTC.

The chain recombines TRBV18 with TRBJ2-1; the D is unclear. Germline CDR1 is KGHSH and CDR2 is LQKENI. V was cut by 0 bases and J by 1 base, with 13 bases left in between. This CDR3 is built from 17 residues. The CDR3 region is CASSPPVSDPSYNEQFF. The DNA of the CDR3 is TGTGCCAGCTCACCACCGGTCTCGGACCCATCCTACAATGAGCAGTTCTTC. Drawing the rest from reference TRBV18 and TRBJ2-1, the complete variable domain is NAGVMQNPRHLVRRRGQEARLRCSPMKGHSHVYWYRQLPEEGLKFMVYLQKENIIDESGMPKERFSAEFPKEGPSILRIQQVVRGDSAAYFCASSPPVSDPSYNEQFFGPGTRLTVL.

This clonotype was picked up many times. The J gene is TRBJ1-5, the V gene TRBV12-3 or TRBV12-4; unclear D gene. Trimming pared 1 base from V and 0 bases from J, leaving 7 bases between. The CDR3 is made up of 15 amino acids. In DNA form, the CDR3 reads TGTGCCAGCAGTTTAGGACCGGTTAGCAATCAGCCCCAGCATTTT. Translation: CASSLGPVSNQPQHF.

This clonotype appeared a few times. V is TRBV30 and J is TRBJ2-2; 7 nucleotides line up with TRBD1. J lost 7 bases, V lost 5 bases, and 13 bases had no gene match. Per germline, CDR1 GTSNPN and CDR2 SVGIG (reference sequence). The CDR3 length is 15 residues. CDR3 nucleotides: TGTGCCTGGCGACCCCACGACAGGGCGAGCGGGGAGCTGTTTTTT. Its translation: CAWRPHDRASGELFF.

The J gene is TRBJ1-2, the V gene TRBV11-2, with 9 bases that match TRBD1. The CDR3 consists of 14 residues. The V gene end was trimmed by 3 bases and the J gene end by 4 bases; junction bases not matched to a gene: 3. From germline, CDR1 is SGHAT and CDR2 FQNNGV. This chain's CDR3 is CASSFGTGPYGYTF. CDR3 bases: TGTGCCAGCAGCTTCGGGACAGGGCCCTATGGCTACACCTTC.

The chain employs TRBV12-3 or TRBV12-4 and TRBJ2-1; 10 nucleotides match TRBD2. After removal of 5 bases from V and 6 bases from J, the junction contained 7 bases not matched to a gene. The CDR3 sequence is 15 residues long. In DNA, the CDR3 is TGTGCCAGCAGTGGAGCGGGAGGGAATTTCAATGAGCAGTTCTTC. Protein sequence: CASSGAGGNFNEQFF.

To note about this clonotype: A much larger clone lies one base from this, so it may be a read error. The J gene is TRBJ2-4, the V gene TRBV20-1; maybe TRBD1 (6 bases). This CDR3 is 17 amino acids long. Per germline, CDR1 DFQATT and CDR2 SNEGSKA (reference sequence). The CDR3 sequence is CSATTGDRFLAKDIQYF. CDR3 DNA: TGCAGTGCTACCACCGGAGACAGGTTCCTAGCCAAAGACATTCAGTACTTC.

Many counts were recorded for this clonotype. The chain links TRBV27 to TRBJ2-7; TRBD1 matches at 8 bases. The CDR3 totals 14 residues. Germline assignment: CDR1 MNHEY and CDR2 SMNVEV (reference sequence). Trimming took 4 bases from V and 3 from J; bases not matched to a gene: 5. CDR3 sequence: CASSSDRDVYEQYF. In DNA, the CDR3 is TGTGCCAGCAGTTCGGACAGGGATGTCTACGAGCAGTACTTC.

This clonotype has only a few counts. The CDR3 DNA is TGTGCCAGCAAACAGGGGGGCACCGGGGAGCTGTTTTTT. Its protein is CASKQGGTGELFF. The J gene is TRBJ2-2, the V gene TRBV6-1; 8 nucleotides line up with TRBD1. This CDR3 has 13 residues. V shed 7 bases and J 4 bases; nucleotides not matched to a gene: 2. Germline CDR1 MNHNS, CDR2 SASEGT.

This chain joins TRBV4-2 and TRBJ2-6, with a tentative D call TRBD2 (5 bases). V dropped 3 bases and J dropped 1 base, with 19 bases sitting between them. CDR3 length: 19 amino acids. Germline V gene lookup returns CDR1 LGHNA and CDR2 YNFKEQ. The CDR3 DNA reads TGTGCCAGCAGCCAGGCCCTATGGACTCGCCTTTCTGGGGCCAACGTCCTGACTTTC. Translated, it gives CASSQALWTRLSGANVLTF.

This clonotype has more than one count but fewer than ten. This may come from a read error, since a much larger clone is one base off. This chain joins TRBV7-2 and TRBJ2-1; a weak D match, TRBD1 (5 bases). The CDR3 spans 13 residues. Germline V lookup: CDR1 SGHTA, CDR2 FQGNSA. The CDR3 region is CAGSFQGIGEQFF. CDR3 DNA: TGTGCCGGCAGCTTCCAGGGAATAGGGGAGCAGTTCTTC.

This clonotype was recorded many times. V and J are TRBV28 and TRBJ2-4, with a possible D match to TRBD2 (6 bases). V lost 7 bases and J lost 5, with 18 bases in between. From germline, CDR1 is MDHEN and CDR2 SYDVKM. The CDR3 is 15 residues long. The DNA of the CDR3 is TGTGCCAGCACCATAATGGGGGGACGGGAAAACATTCAGTACTTC. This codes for CASTIMGGRENIQYF.

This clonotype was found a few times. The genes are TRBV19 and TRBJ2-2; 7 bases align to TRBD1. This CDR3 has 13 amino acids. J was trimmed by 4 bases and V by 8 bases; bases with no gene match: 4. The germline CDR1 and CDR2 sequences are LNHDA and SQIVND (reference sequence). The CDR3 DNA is TGTGCCAGTGCGGCAGGGGGCACCGGGGAGCTGTTTTTT. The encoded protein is CASAAGGTGELFF. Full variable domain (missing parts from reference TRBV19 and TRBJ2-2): DGGITQSPKYLFRKEGQNVTLSCEQNLNHDAMYWYRQDPGQGLRLIYYSQIVNDFQKGDIAEGYSVSREKKESFPLTVTSAQKNPTAFYLCASAAGGTGELFFGEGSRLTVL.

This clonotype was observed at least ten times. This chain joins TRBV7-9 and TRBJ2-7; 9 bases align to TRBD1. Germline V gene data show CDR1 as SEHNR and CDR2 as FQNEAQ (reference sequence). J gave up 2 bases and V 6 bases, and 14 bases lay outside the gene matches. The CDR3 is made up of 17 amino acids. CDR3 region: CASRPTSVGTGTYEQYF. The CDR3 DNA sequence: TGTGCCAGCAGGCCAACTTCTGTCGGGACAGGGACCTACGAGCAGTACTTC. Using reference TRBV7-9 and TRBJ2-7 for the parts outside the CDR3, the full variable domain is DTGVSQNPRHKITKRGQNVTFRCDPISEHNRLYWYRQTLGQGPEFLTYFQNEAQLEKSRLLSDRFSAERPKGSFSTLEIQRTEQGDSAMYLCASRPTSVGTGTYEQYFGPGTRLTVT.

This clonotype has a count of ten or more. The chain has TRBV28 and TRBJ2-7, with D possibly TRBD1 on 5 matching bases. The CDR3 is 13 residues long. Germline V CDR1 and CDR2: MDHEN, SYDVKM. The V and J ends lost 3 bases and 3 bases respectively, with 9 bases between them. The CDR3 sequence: CASSLPQGYEQYF. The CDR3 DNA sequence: TGTGCCAGCAGTTTGCCGCAGGGCTACGAGCAGTACTTC.

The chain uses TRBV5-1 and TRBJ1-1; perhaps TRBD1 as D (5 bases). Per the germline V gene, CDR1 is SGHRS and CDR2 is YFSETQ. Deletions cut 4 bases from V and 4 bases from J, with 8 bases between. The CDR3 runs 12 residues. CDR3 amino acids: CASSVQGTEAFF. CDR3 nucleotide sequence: TGCGCCAGCAGCGTGCAGGGCACTGAAGCTTTCTTT.

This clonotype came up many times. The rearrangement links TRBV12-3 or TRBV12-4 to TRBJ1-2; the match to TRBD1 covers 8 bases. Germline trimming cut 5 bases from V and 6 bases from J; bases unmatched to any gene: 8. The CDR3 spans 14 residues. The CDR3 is CASSQGAKVHGYTF. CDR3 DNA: TGTGCCAGCAGTCAGGGGGCGAAGGTCCATGGCTACACCTTC.

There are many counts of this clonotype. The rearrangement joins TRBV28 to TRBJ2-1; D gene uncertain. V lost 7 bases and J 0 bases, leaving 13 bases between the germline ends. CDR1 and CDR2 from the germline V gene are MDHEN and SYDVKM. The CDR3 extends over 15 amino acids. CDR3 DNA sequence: TGTGCCAGCAAAAAGGGTGCAAGCTCCTACAATGAGCAGTTCTTC. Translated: CASKKGASSYNEQFF.

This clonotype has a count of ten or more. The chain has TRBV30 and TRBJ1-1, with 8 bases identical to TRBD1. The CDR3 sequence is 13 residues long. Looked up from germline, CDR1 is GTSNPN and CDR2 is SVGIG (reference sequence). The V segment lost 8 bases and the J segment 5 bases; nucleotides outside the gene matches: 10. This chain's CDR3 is CAGNRGIGTEAFF. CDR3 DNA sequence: TGTGCCGGAAACAGGGGGATAGGAACTGAAGCTTTCTTT.

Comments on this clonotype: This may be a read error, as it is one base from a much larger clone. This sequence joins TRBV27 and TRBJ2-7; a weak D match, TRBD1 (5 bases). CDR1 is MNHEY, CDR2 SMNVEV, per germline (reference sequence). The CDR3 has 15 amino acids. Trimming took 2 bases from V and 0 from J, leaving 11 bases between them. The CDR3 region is CASSLTSQGSYEQYF. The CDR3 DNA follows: TGTGCCAGCAGTTTAACTTCCCAGGGCTCCTACGAGCAGTACTTC.

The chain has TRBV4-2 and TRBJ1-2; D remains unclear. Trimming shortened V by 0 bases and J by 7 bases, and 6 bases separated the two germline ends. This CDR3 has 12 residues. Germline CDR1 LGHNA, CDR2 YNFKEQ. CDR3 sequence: CASSQDRFGYTF. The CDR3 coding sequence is TGTGCCAGCAGCCAAGACAGGTTTGGCTACACCTTC.

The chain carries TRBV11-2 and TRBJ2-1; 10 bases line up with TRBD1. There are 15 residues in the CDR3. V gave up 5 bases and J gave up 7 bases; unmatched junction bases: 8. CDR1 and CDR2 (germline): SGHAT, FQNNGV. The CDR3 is CASSPGTGAVNEQFF. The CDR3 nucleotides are TGTGCCAGCAGCCCCGGGACAGGGGCGGTTAATGAGCAGTTCTTC.

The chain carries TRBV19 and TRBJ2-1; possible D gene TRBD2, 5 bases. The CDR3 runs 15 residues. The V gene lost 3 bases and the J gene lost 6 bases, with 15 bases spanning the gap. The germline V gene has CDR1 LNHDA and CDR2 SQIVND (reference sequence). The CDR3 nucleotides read TGTGCCAGTAGTATCGGGGTCCACCTTTTCAATGAGCAGTTCTTC. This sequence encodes CASSIGVHLFNEQFF.

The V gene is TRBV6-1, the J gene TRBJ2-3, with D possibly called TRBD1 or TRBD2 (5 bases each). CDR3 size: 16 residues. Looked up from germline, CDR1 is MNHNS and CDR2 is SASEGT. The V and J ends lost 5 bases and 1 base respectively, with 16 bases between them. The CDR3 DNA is TGTGCCAGCAGTTCGCCCAGGGAGCAAGGCACAGATACGCAGTATTTT. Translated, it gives CASSSPREQGTDTQYF.